Below, 6 T cell receptor beta chains from the same sample are listed, as sequenced in a study of CD4 T cell repertoires in COVID-19. Profiled with immunoSEQ multiplex PCR; TCRdb holds only in-frame clones, not every one. The sample records 65,000 to 95,000 clones, 80% to 90% being singletons. Here the sequenced sample was CD4+ T cells from peripheral blood, taken after recovery from COVID-19. The receptors stem from a human donor who had COVID-19.

V is TRBV7-6 and J is TRBJ1-1; D gene unclear. V lost 5 bases to trimming and J lost 5 bases, with 15 bases between them. The germline V gene encodes CDR1 SGHVS and CDR2 FNYEAQ. The CDR3 contains 14 residues. The CDR3 loop is CASSPRILRTEAFF. CDR3 sequence (DNA): TGTGCCAGCAGCCCAAGGATCCTCAGGACTGAAGCTTTCTTT.

This clone was detected a few times. This chain links TRBV7-6 with TRBJ2-6, with 9 bases identical to TRBD1. V shed 2 bases and J 4 bases; nucleotides not matched to a gene: 3. The CDR3 runs to 16 residues. Germline V gene lookup returns CDR1 SGHVS and CDR2 FNYEAQ. As DNA, the CDR3 is TGTGCCAGCAGCTTACGGACAGGGGACGGGGCCAACGTCCTGACTTTC. It is translated as CASSLRTGDGANVLTF.

The chain joins TRBV11-3 to TRBJ1-1; possible D gene TRBD1, 6 bases. The CDR3 loop spans 15 amino acids. V gave up 1 base and J gave up 1 base, with 10 bases separating them. Germline V gene data show CDR1 as SGHNT and CDR2 as YENEEA. DNA of the CDR3: TGTGCCAGCAGCTTAGGCACAGGGCCGAACACTGAAGCTTTCTTT. It yields the protein CASSLGTGPNTEAFF.

The genes are TRBV5-1 and TRBJ2-2; 7 bases agree with TRBD2. V lost 2 bases, J lost 1 base, and 2 bases stayed unmatched. CDR1 and CDR2 from the germline V gene are SGHRS and YFSETQ. This CDR3 is 15 amino acids long. CDR3 amino acids: CASSLPGGNTGELFF. In DNA, the CDR3 is TGCGCCAGCAGCTTACCGGGAGGGAACACCGGGGAGCTGTTTTTT.

CDR3 sequence (DNA): TGCGCCACCCCCCCCGGGCAGACATTAAACACCGGGGAGCTGTTTTTT. The encoded protein is CATPPGQTLNTGELFF. The V gene is TRBV5-1, the J gene TRBJ2-2; no definite D call. V shed 9 bases and J shed 2 bases, with 20 bases lying between them. CDR1 and CDR2 (germline): SGHRS, YFSETQ. This CDR3 has 16 amino acids.

This clone is medium-sized (0.01 to 0.1%). The chain couples TRBV28 to TRBJ1-3, with unresolved D. CDR3 length: 11 residues. From germline, CDR1 is MDHEN and CDR2 SYDVKM. The V and J ends lost 6 bases and 9 bases respectively, with 9 bases between them. The chain's CDR3 is CASSDLGTIYF. The CDR3 DNA is TGTGCCAGCAGCGATTTGGGCACCATATATTTT. Complete variable domain (other parts from reference TRBV28 and TRBJ1-3): DVKVTQSSRYLVKRTGEKVFLECVQDMDHENMFWYRQDPGLGLRLIYFSYDVKMKEKGDIPEGYSVSREKKERFSLILESASTNQTSMYLCASSDLGTIYFGEGSWLTVV.